A single sample is the source of the 22 T cell receptor beta chains below, sequenced in a study of blood T cell repertoires in COVID-19. Sequencing was performed with immunoSEQ multiplex PCR; in TCRdb, only in-frame clones are kept and a portion is missing. The sample includes 99,000 or so clones, 80% to 85% of them seen just once. Material: peripheral blood. The receptor set was obtained from a man aged 65 to 79 with active or convalescent COVID-19.

CDR3: CASSPVTHTEAFF. DNA of the CDR3: TGTGCCAGCAGCCCCGTCACACACACTGAAGCTTTCTTT. The V and J genes are TRBV14 and TRBJ1-1; D is ambiguous. CDR3 size: 13 residues. CDR1 SGHDN and CDR2 FVKESK come from the germline V gene. V was cut by 4 bases and J by 3 bases, with 9 bases left in between.

A word on this clone: The sample has other DNA sequences that encode this CDR3 too. The chain combines TRBV9 with TRBJ2-3; TRBD2 aligns across 10 bases. CDR3 size: 15 residues. The germline V gene encodes CDR1 SGDLS and CDR2 YYNGEE. V trimming: 0 bases; J trimming: 3 bases; junction bases outside the gene matches: 1. Here the CDR3 DNA reads TGTGCCAGCAGCGTAGCTAGCGGGGGAACAGATACGCAGTATTTT. Protein sequence: CASSVASGGTDTQYF.

The rearrangement uses TRBV6-2 or TRBV6-3 and TRBJ2-1, with 10 positions matching TRBD1. V trimming: 5 bases; J trimming: 2 bases; junction bases outside the gene matches: 3. This CDR3 is built from 15 residues. Germline V gene sequence: CDR1 MNHEY, CDR2 SVGEGT. Here the CDR3 reads CASSGGQGAYNEQFF. The CDR3 DNA reads TGTGCCAGCAGTGGCGGACAGGGGGCCTACAATGAGCAGTTCTTC.

The rearrangement joins TRBV2 to TRBJ2-3, with TRBD2 identical over 8 bases. Trimming removed 5 bases from V and 5 bases from J; junction bases left unmatched: 6. Germline V CDR1 and CDR2: SNHLY, FYNNEI. The CDR3 contains 14 residues. The CDR3, as DNA: TGTGCCAGCAGTTCCGGGACTAGAGGAGATACGCAGTATTTT. Protein sequence: CASSSGTRGDTQYF.

The V gene is TRBV7-3, the J gene TRBJ1-2, with TRBD1 identical over 8 bases. The length of the CDR3 is 13 residues. Germline trimming cut 5 bases from V and 8 bases from J; bases unmatched to any gene: 7. Germline assignment: CDR1 SGHTA and CDR2 FQGTGA. CDR3 in DNA: TGTGCCAGCAGCCCGACAGGGGAGGAAGGCTACACCTTC. This encodes CASSPTGEEGYTF.

The chain has TRBV9 and TRBJ1-2; TRBD1 agrees at 9 bases. V lost 4 bases to trimming and J lost 8 bases; unmatched junction nucleotides: 9. The CDR3 length is 14 residues. Per the germline V gene, CDR1 is SGDLS and CDR2 is YYNGEE. The CDR3 coding sequence is TGTGCCAGCAGCCCCCGGGACAGGGAAGGGGGCTACACCTTC. Its translation: CASSPRDREGGYTF.

This clone has only a few counts. The chain recombines TRBV3-1 (or the pseudogene TRBV3-2) with TRBJ2-7; D is perhaps TRBD1 (6 bases). Trimming removed 3 bases at V and 5 bases at J, with 20 bases between. Germline CDR1 reads LGHDT; CDR2 reads YNNKEL (reference sequence). The CDR3 spans 16 residues. The CDR3 loop reads CASSHFRQVGVNEQYF. DNA for the CDR3: TGTGCCAGCAGCCATTTCCGACAGGTCGGTGTGAACGAGCAGTACTTC.

This clone was observed a single time. The genes are TRBV9 and TRBJ2-3, with TRBD2 matching 10 bases. CDR3 length equals 17 residues. Germline V gene data show CDR1 as SGDLS and CDR2 as YYNGEE. Unmatched junction bases numbered 6, after V lost 0 bases and J lost 2 bases. This CDR3 reads CASSVGLAGAYTDTQYF. The CDR3 coding sequence is TGTGCCAGCAGCGTAGGCCTAGCGGGGGCGTACACAGATACGCAGTATTTT.

The chain employs TRBV4-1 and TRBJ2-5; no firm D call. The germline V gene encodes CDR1 MGHRA and CDR2 YSYEKL. This CDR3 contains 12 residues. V lost 3 bases and J 2 bases, leaving 4 bases between the germline ends. The CDR3 spells CASSHPQETQYF. In DNA, the CDR3 is TGCGCCAGCAGCCACCCGCAAGAGACCCAGTACTTC.

This sequence joins TRBV28 and TRBJ1-2, with TRBD1 matching 11 bases. CDR1 is MDHEN, CDR2 SYDVKM, per germline. Losses at the gene ends were 1 base for V and 4 bases for J; bases not matched to a gene: 8. The CDR3 loop spans 17 amino acids. The CDR3 region has the DNA TGTGCCAGCAGTTTATCTACCGGACAGGGGGCCGGCTATGGCTACACCTTC. Its translation: CASSLSTGQGAGYGYTF.

This clone was seen a single time. This chain connects TRBV4-1 to TRBJ1-2, with D possibly TRBD1 on 6 matching bases. Between the trimmed V and J ends, which lost 4 bases and 4 bases, there was a span of 16 bases. Germline V gene lookup returns CDR1 MGHRA and CDR2 YSYEKL. The CDR3 runs to 15 residues. This CDR3 is CASSLTPSDSYGYTF. CDR3 nucleotide sequence: TGCGCCAGCAGCCTCACCCCATCGGACAGCTATGGCTACACCTTC.

CDR3 nucleotide sequence: TGTGCCAGTATAATGCGGGGTGGAGGGACTGAAGCTTTCTTT. As protein: CASIMRGGGTEAFF. The rearrangement uses TRBV19 and TRBJ1-1, with D unresolved. Germline assignment: CDR1 LNHDA and CDR2 SQIVND (reference sequence). The CDR3 runs 14 residues. Deletions cut 7 bases from V and 5 bases from J, with 17 bases between.

The table lists this clone with a count of one. The chain recombines TRBV30 with TRBJ2-5, with 7 bases matching TRBD2. This CDR3 comprises 15 residues. The V gene end was trimmed by 2 bases and the J gene end by 5 bases; junction bases not matched to a gene: 11. CDR1 and CDR2 (germline): GTSNPN, SVGIG (reference sequence). The CDR3 loop reads CAWSIPRGRGETQYF. The CDR3 coding sequence is TGTGCCTGGAGTATCCCGCGGGGGAGGGGTGAGACCCAGTACTTC. The full variable domain, its missing parts supplied by reference TRBV30 and TRBJ2-5, is SQTIHQWPATLVQPVGSPLSLECTVEGTSNPNLYWYRQAAGRGLQLLFYSVGIGQISSEVPQNLSASRPQDRQFILSSKKLLLSDSGFYLCAWSIPRGRGETQYFGPGTRLLVL.

Comments on this clone: Within the sample, other DNA sequences also encode this same CDR3. The chain links TRBV3-1 (or the pseudogene TRBV3-2) to TRBJ2-7, with unresolved D. Trimming removed 2 bases from V and 4 bases from J, with 3 bases in between. Germline CDR1 LGHDT, CDR2 YNNKEL (reference sequence). The CDR3 is 11 residues long. Here the CDR3 reads CASSQSYEQYF. The DNA of the CDR3 is TGTGCCAGCAGCCAATCTTACGAGCAGTACTTC.

The chain couples TRBV18 to TRBJ2-4; the match to TRBD2 covers 7 bases. CDR1 and CDR2 from the germline V gene are KGHSH and LQKENI. V was clipped by 5 bases and J by 4 bases; unmatched bases: 5. The CDR3 totals 14 residues. CDR3 amino acids: CASSSSGTKNIQYF. Here the CDR3 DNA reads TGTGCCAGCTCATCCAGCGGGACTAAAAACATTCAGTACTTC.

In nucleotides, the CDR3 is TGTGCCAGCTCACCAGGACAGGCCATGAACACTGAAGCTTTCTTT. It yields the protein CASSPGQAMNTEAFF. J is TRBJ1-1 and V is TRBV18, with TRBD1 matching 7 bases. The CDR3 sequence is 15 residues long. Germline-derived CDR1 and CDR2 are KGHSH and LQKENI. Trimming at V came to 2 bases and at J to 0 bases, leaving 3 bases not matched to a gene. The variable domain in full, completed from reference TRBV18 and TRBJ1-1, reads NAGVMQNPRHLVRRRGQEARLRCSPMKGHSHVYWYRQLPEEGLKFMVYLQKENIIDESGMPKERFSAEFPKEGPSILRIQQVVRGDSAAYFCASSPGQAMNTEAFFGQGTRLTVV.

The chain combines TRBV11-1 with TRBJ2-3, with 10 bases matching TRBD2. Trimming took 3 bases from V and 4 from J; bases not matched to a gene: 7. The CDR3 loop spans 16 amino acids. The germline gives CDR1 SGHAT, CDR2 FQDESV (reference sequence). The CDR3 loop is CASSLEASGGADTQYF. The CDR3 coding sequence is TGTGCCAGCAGCTTGGAGGCTAGCGGGGGAGCAGATACGCAGTATTTT. Together with reference TRBV11-1 and TRBJ2-3, the CDR3 gives the full variable domain: EAEVAQSPRYKITEKSQAVAFWCDPISGHATLYWYRQILGQGPELLVQFQDESVVDDSQLPKDRFSAERLKGVDSTLKIQPAELGDSAMYLCASSLEASGGADTQYFGPGTRLTVL.

The chain has TRBV2 and TRBJ1-5, with TRBD1 identical over 7 bases. The V and J ends lost 6 bases and 6 bases, in that order; junction bases with no gene match: 11. Germline CDR1 and CDR2: SNHLY and FYNNEI. The CDR3 totals 15 residues. CDR3 region: CASRGVTGSAQPQHF. The CDR3 region has the DNA TGTGCCAGCAGGGGAGTGACAGGGAGTGCTCAGCCCCAGCATTTT.

V and J are TRBV4-1 and TRBJ1-1; the match to TRBD1 covers 7 bases. CDR1 is MGHRA and CDR2 is YSYEKL in the germline V gene. V trimming: 2 bases; J trimming: 1 base; junction bases outside the gene matches: 4. This CDR3 comprises 15 residues. CDR3 sequence: CASSQTGTENTEAFF. CDR3 bases: TGCGCCAGCAGCCAAACCGGGACAGAGAACACTGAAGCTTTCTTT.

The chain links TRBV27 to TRBJ1-1; a possible D gene is TRBD1 (6 bases). With 1 base removed from V and 1 base from J, the gap between germline ends came to 10 bases. This CDR3 has 15 amino acids. Germline CDR1 reads MNHEY; CDR2 reads SMNVEV (reference sequence). CDR3 sequence reads: CASSLFGQTNTEAFF. The CDR3 DNA reads as TGTGCCAGCAGTTTATTCGGACAGACGAACACTGAAGCTTTCTTT.

The V and J genes are TRBV3-1 (or the pseudogene TRBV3-2) and TRBJ2-3; no reliable D call. The CDR3 is 17 amino acids. Germline V gene sequence: CDR1 LGHDT, CDR2 YNNKEL (reference sequence). V was shortened by 4 bases and J by 2 bases, with 19 bases between the two germline ends. This chain's CDR3 is CASSPRKRSLDTDTQYF. The CDR3 DNA follows: TGTGCCAGCAGCCCCAGGAAGAGATCTCTGGACACAGATACGCAGTATTTT.

This clone turned up a few times. The rearrangement links TRBV7-9 to TRBJ2-7; 9 bases line up with TRBD2. CDR3 length: 15 residues. Trimming cost V 3 bases and J 0 bases; bases outside gene matches: 3. Germline values: CDR1 SEHNR, CDR2 FQNEAQ (reference sequence). CDR3 protein: CASSFSGGSSYEQYF. In DNA, the CDR3 is TGTGCCAGCAGCTTTAGCGGGGGTAGCTCCTACGAGCAGTACTTC.